Reported below is one T cell receptor (beta chain). The CDR3 has 13 residues. V lost 6 bases, J lost 4 bases, and 12 bases lay in between. Germline V gene lookup returns CDR1 SNHLY and CDR2 FYNNEI. The data were obtained in a study of blood T cell repertoires in COVID-19. Original methodology: Reference gene primers were amplified, and this amplification served to estimate nucleated cell counts. Assay used: immunoSEQ multiplex PCR; TCRdb lists only in-frame clones, some missing. That table furnishes V, J and clone size, whereas the DNA furnished D and trimming. The sample yields more than 300,000 clones, more than 70% seen once.

Sequenced material: peripheral blood. The chain couples TRBV2 to TRBJ1-2; tentatively, D is TRBD1 (6 bases). This receptor was identified in a woman aged 45 to 65 with acute or convalescent COVID-19. The CDR3 spells CASRGGLGYGYTF. For the CDR3, the DNA is TGTGCCAGCAGGGGGGGGCTGGGCTATGGCTACACCTTC.